This record covers a single TCR beta chain. The antigen is undetermined. This specimen comes from a study of cytomegalovirus exposure and HLA in healthy donors. Study as a whole: Of all 380 or so donors who were genotyped, 70% to 85% belonged to the Caucasian-associated ancestry cluster. Regarding the study as a whole: TCR beta chains associated with HLA were, in a later analysis, more clonally expanded than equally common others. CMV serostatus was the sole immune exposure data available. Segments of the TCR beta V type were, in most cases, productive about 87% or about 30% of the time in an earlier analysis.

The PCR ran on 60 Vbeta and 13 Jbeta primers. Profiling relied on immunoSEQ multiplex PCR, and the TCRdb table lists in-frame clones only, not all of them. The profile shows 95,000 to 120,000 clones, about four fifths of them singletons. The source is a woman between 18 and 30 years old in good health and CMV-seronegative. The sequencing input was PBMCs.

CDR3 DNA sequence: TGTGCCAGCAGCCCAACTCTCGGGGAGCAGTTCTTC. As protein: CASSPTLGEQFF. This rearrangement joins TRBV7-2 to TRBJ2-1, with D hard to call. Trimming left V 5 bases short and J 10 bases short, with 12 bases between. CDR1 SGHTA and CDR2 FQGNSA come from the germline V gene. The CDR3 totals 12 residues.